The 11 T cell receptor beta chains in this list originate from one sample, sequenced in a study of CD8+ T cells in alopecia areata. cDNA prepared by RNA extraction and subsequent reverse transcription served as the template for sequencing. Profiled with immunoSEQ multiplex PCR; TCRdb holds only in-frame clones, not every one. The table has about 180,000 clones, roughly 70% seen once. This sample comprised CD8+ T cells sorted from blood, obtained at week 0. These receptors were obtained from a human donor with alopecia areata.

V and J are TRBV19 and TRBJ2-7, with 12 bases identical to TRBD1. The V gene's germline CDR1 is LNHDA and CDR2 SQIVND (reference sequence). V shed 6 bases, J shed 6 bases, and the junction held 9 bases outside the gene matches. CDR3 length equals 15 residues. The CDR3 bases are TGTGCCAGTAGCCCTGGGACAGGGGGCATCTCCGAGCAGTACTTC. Its translation: CASSPGTGGISEQYF.

For this clone: One end of the junction varies from germline; a read error may be responsible. The chain uses TRBV4-1 and TRBJ2-3; D not certain. From germline, CDR1 is MGHRA and CDR2 YSYEKL. The CDR3 consists of 15 residues. CDR3 coding DNA: TGCGCCAGCACCCAATCCTCCCTAAGCACAGATACGCAGTATTTT. Amino acids: CASTQSSLSTDTQYF.

This clone was picked up a small number of times. V gene TRBV4-1 combines with J gene TRBJ2-5, with 8 bases lining up with TRBD2. There are 13 residues in the CDR3. The junction had 0 bases not matched to a gene; V was cut back by 1 base and J by 5 bases. Germline assignment: CDR1 MGHRA and CDR2 YSYEKL. The CDR3 here is CASSQGLAETQYF. DNA for the CDR3: TGCGCCAGCAGCCAAGGACTAGCGGAGACCCAGTACTTC.

This sequence joins TRBV5-1 and TRBJ1-1, with D unclear. Germline CDR1 SGHRS, CDR2 YFSETQ. With 3 bases removed from V and 1 base from J, the gap between germline ends came to 4 bases. The CDR3 is made up of 12 amino acids. CDR3 bases: TGCGCCAGCAGCTCAGGGAACACTGAAGCTTTCTTT. It encodes CASSSGNTEAFF.

The chain links TRBV15 to TRBJ1-2; 10 bases line up with TRBD1. This CDR3 is built from 17 residues. V lost 0 bases to trimming and J lost 4 bases; unmatched junction nucleotides: 8. CDR1 LNHNV and CDR2 YYDKDF come from the germline V gene (reference sequence). CDR3 in DNA: TGTGCCACCAGCAGAGAGGGGACAGGGGCCGACTCCTATGGCTACACCTTC. It encodes CATSREGTGADSYGYTF.

The CDR3 DNA reads TGCGCCAGCAGCTCCGACAGGGGAGACACTGAAGCTTTCTTT. It translates to CASSSDRGDTEAFF. The J gene is TRBJ1-1, the V gene TRBV5-1; TRBD1 matches 8 bases. Germline CDR1 and CDR2: SGHRS and YFSETQ. The CDR3 sequence is 14 residues long. V gave up 3 bases and J gave up 3 bases; unmatched junction bases: 4.

This chain uses TRBV13 with TRBJ2-2; D is uncertain. The CDR3 runs to 12 residues. Germline CDR1 reads PRHDT; CDR2 reads FYEKMQ (reference sequence). Trimming stripped 5 bases from V and 5 bases from J, with 6 bases between. The CDR3 region has the DNA TGTGCCAGCAGCCGGAGAACCGGGGAGCTGTTTTTT. It specifies CASSRRTGELFF.

This clone has only a few counts. The chain is built from TRBV12-5 and TRBJ1-6, with a weak D call TRBD1 (6 bases). Germline V CDR1 and CDR2: LGHNT, FRNRAP. V gave up 6 bases and J gave up 6 bases, with 18 bases separating them. This CDR3 comprises 16 residues. This chain's CDR3 is CASGRGKGEVNSPLHF. The CDR3 nucleotides read TGTGCTAGTGGCAGGGGAAAAGGGGAGGTTAATTCACCCCTCCACTTT.

The rearrangement joins TRBV6-1 to TRBJ1-2, with D hard to call. Per the germline V gene, CDR1 is MNHNS and CDR2 is SASEGT. V lost 1 base to trimming and J lost 2 bases, with 8 bases between them. The CDR3 runs to 14 residues. The CDR3 sequence: CASSEDGLNYGYTF. The DNA of the CDR3 is TGTGCCAGCAGTGAAGATGGGCTCAACTATGGCTACACCTTC.

In the case of this clone: Different DNA sequences within this sample yield the same CDR3. The chain is built from TRBV2 and TRBJ2-1; D gene uncertain. CDR3 length: 10 residues. V lost 8 bases, J lost 7 bases, and 6 bases lay in between. CDR1 and CDR2 (germline): SNHLY, FYNNEI. In DNA, the CDR3 is TGTGCCAGCGTCGGGAATGAGCAGTTCTTC. Its translation: CASVGNEQFF.

The chain links TRBV11-2 to TRBJ2-7, with a possible D match to TRBD2 (6 bases). CDR1 and CDR2 from the germline V gene are SGHAT and FQNNGV. The CDR3 spans 17 residues. The ends were cut back, 5 bases at V and 2 bases at J, with 22 bases in the middle. DNA for the CDR3: TGTGCCAGCAGCCCCTGGCCTTCCGGGACTCATGCCTACGAGCAGTACTTC. It is translated as CASSPWPSGTHAYEQYF.